This is a list of T cell receptor beta chains from one sample in a study of pediatric ulcerative colitis. Libraries were prepared by immunoSEQ multiplex PCR; TCRdb keeps only in-frame clonotypes and omits some of them. The table records over 20,000 clones, 71% of them present only once. The sample consisted of gut tissue. The source is a boy aged 5-17 years with severe ulcerative colitis. CDR3s include the opening cysteine and the closing phenylalanine or tryptophan. D genes are given only for firm matches. Clone size is given for some rows only: seen once, a few or many times, or a class if the clone is expanded.

size: few
V: TRBV2
J: TRBJ2-4
D: .
CDR3: CASSTETRAKNIQYF
DNA: TGTGCCAGCAGTACCGAGACCAGAGCCAAAAACATTCAGTACTTC

size: .
V: TRBV29-1
J: TRBJ1-2
D: TRBD1
CDR3: CSVVTGQGQGYGYTF
DNA: TGCAGCGTTGTCACGGGACAGGGTCAGGGCTATGGCTACACCTTC

size: once
V: TRBV2
J: TRBJ2-6
D: .
CDR3: CASTRASGGSGANVLTF
DNA: TGTGCCAGCACGAGAGCGTCCGGAGGCTCTGGGGCCAACGTCCTGACTTTC

size: .
V: TRBV18
J: TRBJ1-1
D: .
CDR3: CASRTGAEAFF
DNA: TGTGCCAGCCGTACGGGCGCTGAAGCTTTCTTT

size: .
V: TRBV7-2
J: TRBJ1-5
D: .
CDR3: CASSEIRGPNQPQHF
DNA: TGTGCCAGCAGCGAGATCAGGGGCCCAAATCAGCCCCAGCATTTT

size: .
V: TRBV10-2
J: TRBJ2-7
D: TRBD2
CDR3: CASGGGEQYF
DNA: TGCGCCAGCGGGGGAGGGGAGCAGTACTTC

size: .
V: TRBV27
J: TRBJ2-7
D: .
CDR3: CASSLRGYRVYF
DNA: TGTGCCAGCAGTTTACGAGGGTACAGGGTATACTTC

size: .
V: TRBV20-1
J: TRBJ1-2
D: .
CDR3: CSAGSNYGYTF
DNA: TGCAGTGCGGGGTCTAACTATGGCTACACCTTC

size: .
V: TRBV30
J: TRBJ1-6
D: .
CDR3: CAWKIITGFRGNSPLHF
DNA: TGTGCCTGGAAGATTATAACAGGGTTTAGAGGGAATTCACCCCTCCACTTT

size: .
V: TRBV7-9
J: TRBJ1-1
D: .
CDR3: CASSPEPIEAFF
DNA: TGTGCCAGCAGCCCTGAACCGATTGAAGCTTTCTTT

size: .
V: TRBV5-5
J: TRBJ2-1
D: .
CDR3: CASSLVPSTAYNEQFF
DNA: TGTGCCAGCAGCTTGGTGCCCTCGACAGCGTACAATGAGCAGTTCTTC

size: .
V: TRBV6-5
J: TRBJ1-2
D: .
CDR3: CASTGRLPGYTF
DNA: TGTGCCAGCACTGGTAGGCTCCCTGGCTACACCTTC

size: .
V: TRBV28
J: TRBJ2-3
D: TRBD1
CDR3: CASSSDPYGQDTDTQYF
DNA: TGTGCCAGCAGTTCCGACCCCTATGGACAGGACACAGATACGCAGTATTTT

size: .
V: TRBV19
J: TRBJ2-7
D: .
CDR3: CASSYAGTSSYEQYF
DNA: TGTGCCAGTAGTTACGCCGGGACGAGCTCCTACGAGCAGTACTTC

size: .
V: TRBV10-2
J: TRBJ1-2
D: .
CDR3: CASSEEGREGNYGYTF
DNA: TGCGCCAGCAGTGAGGAGGGCCGGGAAGGGAACTATGGCTACACCTTC

size: .
V: TRBV21-1
J: TRBJ1-2
D: .
CDR3: CASPQAHPSNGYTF
DNA: TGTGCCAGCCCACAGGCGCATCCCTCTAATGGCTACACCTTC

size: .
V: TRBV30
J: TRBJ2-5
D: .
CDR3: CAWAGYQETQYF
DNA: TGTGCCTGGGCAGGGTACCAAGAGACCCAGTACTTC

size: .
V: TRBV6-1
J: TRBJ1-6
D: .
CDR3: CASNEGYSYNSPLHF
DNA: TGTGCCAGCAACGAGGGGTACTCCTATAATTCACCCCTCCACTTT

size: .
V: TRBV29-1
J: TRBJ1-2
D: .
CDR3: CSADLTDYGYTF
DNA: TGCAGCGCTGACCTGACGGATTATGGCTACACCTTC

size: .
V: TRBV30
J: TRBJ2-7
D: TRBD1
CDR3: CARSGTGAWEQYF
DNA: TGTGCCCGCTCGGGGACAGGGGCTTGGGAGCAGTACTTC

size: .
V: TRBV19
J: TRBJ2-1
D: TRBD1
CDR3: CASSPPRTGGREQFF
DNA: TGTGCCAGTAGCCCTCCGCGGACAGGGGGTAGAGAGCAGTTCTTC

size: .
V: TRBV20-1
J: TRBJ2-1
D: .
CDR3: CSLGDSNEQFF
DNA: TGCAGCTTAGGTGACAGCAATGAGCAGTTCTTC

size: .
V: TRBV7-9
J: TRBJ1-1
D: .
CDR3: CASFSSGTEAFF
DNA: TGTGCCAGCTTCTCATCCGGGACTGAAGCTTTCTTT

size: few
V: TRBV5-1
J: TRBJ2-5
D: .
CDR3: CASSYRVLETQYF
DNA: TGCGCCAGCAGCTACAGGGTCTTGGAGACCCAGTACTTC

size: .
V: TRBV19
J: TRBJ1-2
D: TRBD1
CDR3: CASSSDRVDGYTF
DNA: TGTGCCAGTAGCTCGGACAGGGTGGATGGCTACACCTTC

size: few
V: TRBV4-3
J: TRBJ1-1
D: .
CDR3: CASSQGGRDTEAFF
DNA: TGCGCCAGCAGCCAAGGTGGGAGAGACACTGAAGCTTTCTTT

size: .
V: TRBV28
J: TRBJ1-1
D: .
CDR3: CASRVSFMNTEAFF
DNA: TGTGCCAGCAGGGTTTCTTTCATGAACACTGAAGCTTTCTTT

size: few
V: TRBV7-2
J: TRBJ2-1
D: .
CDR3: CASSSHPRGEQFF
DNA: TGTGCCAGCAGCTCTCACCCGAGGGGTGAGCAGTTCTTC

size: .
V: TRBV7-2
J: TRBJ1-2
D: .
CDR3: CASSLVSHPDGYTF
DNA: TGTGCCAGCAGCTTAGTGTCTCATCCGGATGGCTACACCTTC

size: .
V: TRBV30
J: TRBJ1-1
D: .
CDR3: CAGGVQGWAFF
DNA: TGTGCCGGGGGTGTCCAGGGGTGGGCTTTCTTT

size: .
V: TRBV27
J: TRBJ1-3
D: .
CDR3: CASRSSGGYGNTIYF
DNA: TGTGCCAGCCGATCGTCGGGAGGGTACGGGAACACCATATATTTT

size: .
V: TRBV6-5
J: TRBJ1-2
D: .
CDR3: CASSYRDQRKGYTF
DNA: TGTGCCAGCAGTTACAGGGACCAAAGGAAGGGCTACACCTTC

size: .
V: TRBV6-5
J: TRBJ2-5
D: .
CDR3: CASSYTGRETQYF
DNA: TGTGCCAGCAGTTACACGGGGCGAGAGACCCAGTACTTC

size: .
V: TRBV2
J: TRBJ1-3
D: .
CDR3: CASSNLPSDVSFSGNTIYF
DNA: TGTGCCAGCAGTAATCTCCCCTCGGACGTCAGCTTCTCTGGAAACACCATATATTTT

size: .
V: TRBV10-2
J: TRBJ2-7
D: .
CDR3: CASNAGIYEQYF
DNA: TGCGCCAGCAATGCCGGCATCTACGAGCAGTACTTC

size: .
V: TRBV5-5
J: TRBJ2-7
D: TRBD2
CDR3: CASSRPERGIYEQYF
DNA: TGTGCCAGCAGCCGCCCAGAGCGGGGGATCTACGAGCAGTACTTC

size: .
V: TRBV27
J: TRBJ1-3
D: TRBD1
CDR3: CASAPQGPSSGNTIYF
DNA: TGTGCCAGCGCACCACAGGGGCCCAGCTCTGGAAACACCATATATTTT

size: few
V: TRBV19
J: TRBJ1-2
D: .
CDR3: CASSIGLTSRYTF
DNA: TGTGCCAGTAGTATCGGACTGACTTCTCGCTACACCTTC

size: .
V: TRBV2
J: TRBJ2-7
D: .
CDR3: CASSRGGIGAYEQYF
DNA: TGTGCCAGCAGTCGAGGGGGTATAGGGGCCTACGAGCAGTACTTC

size: medium-sized
V: TRBV4-1
J: TRBJ2-3
D: .
CDR3: CASSQDTNTDTQYF
DNA: TGCGCCAGCAGCCAAGATACTAACACAGATACGCAGTATTTT

size: .
V: TRBV5-1
J: TRBJ2-1
D: TRBD1
CDR3: CASSLDPQGASYNEQFF
DNA: TGCGCCAGCAGCCTGGACCCTCAGGGGGCCTCCTACAATGAGCAGTTCTTC

size: .
V: TRBV4-3
J: TRBJ1-3
D: .
CDR3: CASSQVSGNTIYF
DNA: TGCGCCAGCAGCCAAGTTTCCGGAAACACCATATATTTT

size: once
V: TRBV27
J: TRBJ2-3
D: .
CDR3: CASSYSTDTQYF
DNA: TGTGCCAGCAGCTACAGCACAGATACGCAGTATTTT